This TCR beta chain was sequenced during a study of T cell changes during pregnancy in multiple sclerosis. The repertoire was sequenced with immunoSEQ multiplex PCR; TCRdb's copy has only in-frame clones and lacks some. The data contain around 45,000 clones, around 90% of them singletons. With 0 bases removed from V and 4 bases from J, the gap between germline ends came to 11 bases. Germline V gives CDR1 SGHRS, CDR2 YFSETQ. CDR3 length equals 14 residues. The rearrangement joins TRBV5-1 to TRBJ2-7; D is possibly TRBD1 (6 bases). Material: CD4+ T cells from peripheral blood mononuclear cells, obtained before pregnancy. This clonotype was sampled from a female donor with multiple sclerosis, enrolled in a pregnancy study. The DNA for the CDR3 is TGCGCCAGCAGCTTGGCAGGGGCCCGGTACGAGCAGTACTTC. It specifies CASSLAGARYEQYF.